A selection of T cell receptor beta chains follows, all from one sample in a study of lymphopenia after photon versus proton radiotherapy. Produced via immunoSEQ multiplex PCR; TCRdb's table is partial and in-frame only. The data show about 68,000 clones, with approximately 91% seen just once and approximately 2.9% held by the top ten. The source was peripheral blood, collected from a patient treated with photon-based radiotherapy. The source is a woman aged 70-85 years with pancreatic cancer. Each CDR3 is given with its conserved first and last residue. Fields, in order: J gene, D gene, clone size, V gene, CDR3 DNA, CDR3 protein. A D gene is named only where the DNA matches it firmly. Some rows have no size entry. The others give once, few or many, or a class for an expanded clone.

TRBJ2-5	.	.	TRBV28	TGTGCCAGCAGTTTAGGGAACAGACAAGAGACCCAGTACTTC	CASSLGNRQETQYF
TRBJ2-3	.	.	TRBV11-3	TGTGCCACCCTGGACCAGGGCACAGATACGCAGTATTTT	CATLDQGTDTQYF
TRBJ1-1	.	.	TRBV21-1	TGTGCCAGCCGGTTTGTGGTGGGGGCCCCGACGGGGGAGGTGAACACTGAAGCTTTCTTT	CASRFVVGAPTGEVNTEAFF
TRBJ1-1	.	.	TRBV7-8	TGTGCCAGCAGCTTAGTGAGGGGGAGACTGCTGAACACTGAAGCTTTCTTT	CASSLVRGRLLNTEAFF
TRBJ2-2	.	once	TRBV25-1	TGTGCCAGCAGTGACCATCATTCCGGGGAGCTGTTTTTT	CASSDHHSGELFF
TRBJ1-4	.	.	TRBV14	TGTGCCAGCAGCCAAGAAGATGAAAAACTGTTTTTT	CASSQEDEKLFF
TRBJ2-2	.	.	TRBV7-3	TGTGCCAGCAGCTTACAAAGGGACGGGGAGCTGTTTTTT	CASSLQRDGELFF
TRBJ1-2	TRBD1	.	TRBV27	TGTGCCAGCAGTAATAACAGGGGGCGCCCGACCTATGGCTACACCTTC	CASSNNRGRPTYGYTF
TRBJ2-3	TRBD2	.	TRBV5-1	TGCGCCAGCAGCCCCGGTCTAGCGGGGTCTAGCACAGATACGCAGTATTTT	CASSPGLAGSSTDTQYF
TRBJ2-7	.	few	TRBV9	TGTGCCAGCAGCGTAGACTGGAGGAGCTCCTACGAGCAGTACTTC	CASSVDWRSSYEQYF
TRBJ2-3	TRBD1	.	TRBV25-1	TGTGCCAGCAGTGATCCCACTTCGACAGGGACAGATACGCAGTATTTT	CASSDPTSTGTDTQYF
TRBJ2-1	.	.	TRBV6-6	TGTGCCAGCAGTTACGACTCTACAGCGTACAATGAGCAGTTCTTC	CASSYDSTAYNEQFF
TRBJ1-2	.	.	TRBV6-5	TGTGCCAGCAGACCGACGGGACGCCGCGGAAATGGCTACACCTTC	CASRPTGRRGNGYTF
TRBJ2-1	.	.	TRBV6-1	TGTGCCAGCAGTGTTACCTACAATGAGCAGTTCTTC	CASSVTYNEQFF
TRBJ2-7	.	.	TRBV5-6	TGTGCCAGCAGCTTGTCCGGGATAGGTTACGAGCAGTACTTC	CASSLSGIGYEQYF
TRBJ2-2	.	once	TRBV7-2	TGTGCCAGCGGAAACACCGGGGAGCTGTTTTTT	CASGNTGELFF
TRBJ1-3	.	.	TRBV4-3	TGCGCCAGCAGCCAAGTCAGGGGTTCTGGAAACACCATATATTTT	CASSQVRGSGNTIYF
TRBJ2-2	TRBD2	once	TRBV9	TGTGCCAGCAGCGTGGAGGGCGGGAGAACCGGGGAGCTGTTTTTT	CASSVEGGRTGELFF
TRBJ1-2	TRBD1	.	TRBV6-5	TGTGCCAGCAGTATCGGACAGGGGTACTATGGCTACACCTTC	CASSIGQGYYGYTF
TRBJ1-5	.	.	TRBV4-1	TGCGCCAGCAGCCAGAGAGACAGTATCTATCAGCCCCAGCATTTT	CASSQRDSIYQPQHF
TRBJ2-2	.	.	TRBV27	TGTGCCAGCAGTCGTCAGATCCTCGGTGGGATGAACACCGGGGAGCTGTTTTTT	CASSRQILGGMNTGELFF
TRBJ2-7	TRBD2	once	TRBV5-5	TGTGCCAGCAGCTACACTAGCGGGAGAGTCACCGGCTACGAGCAGTACTTC	CASSYTSGRVTGYEQYF
TRBJ1-1	.	.	TRBV29-1	TGCAGCGTTGAATTTCCGGGAGGAGGCACTGAAGCTTTCTTT	CSVEFPGGGTEAFF
TRBJ2-7	TRBD1	.	TRBV28	TGTGCCAGCAGCCGGCTCGGGACAGGGGGCTACGAGCAGTACTTC	CASSRLGTGGYEQYF